This TCR beta chain derives from a study of beta chain features in type 1 diabetes. Study-level background: Age, gender, cell numbers and subset yield matched between patients and controls.

Study results and caveats: Among all four CD4+ subsets, Type 1 diabetes patients had TCRB CDR3s that were moderately but significantly shorter. These data did not resolve whether HLA type affects TCRB rearrangement. The naive, central memory and Treg TCRB repertoires of patients appeared to be more similar to one another than those of healthy donors.

This clone has a handful of counts. What it binds is unknown. Other DNA sequences in the same sample also yield this CDR3. All of the isolated RNA was reverse transcribed, so expressed TCRB transcripts were sequenced. Measured with immunoSEQ multiplex PCR; TCRdb has only the in-frame clones, and not every one. Found here are 400,000 or so clones, 10% to 15% of them singletons; the top ten hold approximately 0.01%. This sequence was found in a woman aged 18-29 years with type 1 diabetes. Sequencing was carried out using naive CD4+ T cells from blood.

CDR3 sequence: CASSVRAGGYEQYF. CDR3 DNA sequence: TGTGCCAGCAGCGTAAGAGCGGGGGGCTACGAGCAGTACTTC. The V call is TRBV9, the J call TRBJ2-7; the match to TRBD2 covers 9 bases. V dropped 1 base and J dropped 3; count of bases not matched to a gene: 2. This CDR3 has 14 residues. Germline V gives CDR1 SGDLS, CDR2 YYNGEE.